The source of this T cell receptor beta chain is a study of blood T cell repertoires in COVID-19. Study details: PBMCs, B-cell-depleted T cells, or T cells were the source of the cDNA or gDNA that made up the material.

The CDR3 loop spans 17 amino acids. Germline V lookup: CDR1 SEHNR, CDR2 FQNEAQ (reference sequence). J was trimmed by 3 bases and V by 1 base; bases with no gene match: 11. Method: immunoSEQ multiplex PCR; TCRdb's copy keeps in-frame clones and lacks some. Of about 48,000 clones detected, 65% to 90% appear once; the ten largest clones hold 7.3%. The sequence was obtained from a middle-aged man with acute or convalescent COVID-19. What was sequenced was peripheral blood. V and J are TRBV7-9 and TRBJ2-7, with 8 nucleotides matching TRBD1. The CDR3 coding sequence is TGTGCCAGCAGCTTAGGGAGGGGGACAGGTCCCTTCTACGAGCAGTACTTC. Translation gives CASSLGRGTGPFYEQYF.